This TCR beta chain was sequenced for a study of technical replicates of blood from a few donors. Sequencing was performed with immunoSEQ multiplex PCR; in TCRdb, only in-frame clones are kept and a portion is missing. The table lists 65,000 to 90,000 clones, almost 99% of them singletons. V was cut by 4 bases and J by 0 bases, with 13 bases left in between. Germline V gene data show CDR1 as LNHDA and CDR2 as SQIVND (reference sequence). The CDR3 length is 17 residues. The chain joins TRBV19 to TRBJ2-6; tentatively, D is TRBD1 (6 bases). The sequenced sample was T cells isolated from PBMCs. The TCR originated in a human donor in good health. The CDR3 DNA is TGTGCCAGTAGTAAGGTGACAGGTTACTCTGGGGCCAACGTCCTGACTTTC. It codes for CASSKVTGYSGANVLTF.